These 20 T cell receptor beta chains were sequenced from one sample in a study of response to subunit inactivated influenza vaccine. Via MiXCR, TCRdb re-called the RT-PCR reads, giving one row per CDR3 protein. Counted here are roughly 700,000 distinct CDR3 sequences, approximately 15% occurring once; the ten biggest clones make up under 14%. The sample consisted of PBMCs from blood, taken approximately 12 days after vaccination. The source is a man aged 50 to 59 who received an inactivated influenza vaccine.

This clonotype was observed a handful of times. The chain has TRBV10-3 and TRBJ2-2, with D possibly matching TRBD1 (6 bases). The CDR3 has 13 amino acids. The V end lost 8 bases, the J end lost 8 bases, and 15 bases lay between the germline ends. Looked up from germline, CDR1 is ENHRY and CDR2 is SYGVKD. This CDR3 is CAIRDTGTGELFF. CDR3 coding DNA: TGTGCCATCCGGGACACCGGGACGGGGGAGCTGTTTTTT.

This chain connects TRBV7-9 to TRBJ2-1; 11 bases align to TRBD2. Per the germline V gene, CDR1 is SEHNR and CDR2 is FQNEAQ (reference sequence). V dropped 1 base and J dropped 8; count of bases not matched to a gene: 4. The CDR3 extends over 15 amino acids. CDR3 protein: CASSLGGLAGHEQFF. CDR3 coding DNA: TGTGCCAGCAGCTTAGGCGGACTAGCGGGTCATGAGCAGTTCTTC.

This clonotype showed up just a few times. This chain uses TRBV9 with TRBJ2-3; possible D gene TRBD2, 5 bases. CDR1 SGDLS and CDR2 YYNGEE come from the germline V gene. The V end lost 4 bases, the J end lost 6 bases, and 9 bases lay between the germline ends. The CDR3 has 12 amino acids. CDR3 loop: CASSSPGDTQYF. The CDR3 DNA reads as TGTGCCAGCAGCTCTCCGGGGGATACGCAGTATTTT.

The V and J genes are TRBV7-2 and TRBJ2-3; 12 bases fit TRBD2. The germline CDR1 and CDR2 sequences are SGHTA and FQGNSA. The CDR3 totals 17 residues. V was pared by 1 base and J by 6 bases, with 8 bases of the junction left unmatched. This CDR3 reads CASSLVRLAGARDTQYF. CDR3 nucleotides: TGTGCCAGCAGCTTAGTGAGACTAGCGGGGGCCCGGGATACGCAGTATTTT.

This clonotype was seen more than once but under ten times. The CDR3 reads CASSSRTAGALHF. Written as DNA, the CDR3 is TGTGCCAGCAGCAGCAGGACAGCCGGGGCCCTCCACTTT. This sequence joins TRBV7-8 and TRBJ1-6; possible D gene TRBD1, 6 bases. Trimming cost V 5 bases and J 14 bases, with 16 bases left between them. The CDR3 is 13 amino acids. Germline V gives CDR1 SGHVS, CDR2 FQNEAQ.

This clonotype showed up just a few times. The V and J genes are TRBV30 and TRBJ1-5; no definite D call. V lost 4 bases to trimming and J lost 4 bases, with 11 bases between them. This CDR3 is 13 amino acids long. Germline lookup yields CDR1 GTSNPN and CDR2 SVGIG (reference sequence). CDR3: CAWTSGGNQPQHF. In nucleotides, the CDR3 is TGTGCCTGGACGAGCGGCGGTAATCAGCCCCAGCATTTT.

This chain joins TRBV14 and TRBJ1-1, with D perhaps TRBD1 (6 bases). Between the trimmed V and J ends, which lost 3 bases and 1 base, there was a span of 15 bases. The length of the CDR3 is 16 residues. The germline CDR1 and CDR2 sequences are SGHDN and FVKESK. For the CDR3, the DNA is TGTGCCAGCAGCCAGCTCAACAGGGTCCAGAACACTGAAGCTTTCTTT. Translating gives CASSQLNRVQNTEAFF.

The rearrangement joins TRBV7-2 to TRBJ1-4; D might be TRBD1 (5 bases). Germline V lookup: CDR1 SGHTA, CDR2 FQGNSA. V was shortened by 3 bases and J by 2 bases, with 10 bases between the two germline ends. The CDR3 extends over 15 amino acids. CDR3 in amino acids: CASSFQGGTNEKLFF. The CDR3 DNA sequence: TGTGCCAGCAGCTTCCAGGGTGGGACTAATGAAAAACTGTTTTTT.

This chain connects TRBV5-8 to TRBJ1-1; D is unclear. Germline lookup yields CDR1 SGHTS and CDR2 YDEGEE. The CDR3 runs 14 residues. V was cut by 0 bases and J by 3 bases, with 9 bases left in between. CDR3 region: CASSLAGYDTEAFF. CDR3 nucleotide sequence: TGTGCCAGCAGCTTGGCCGGGTACGACACTGAAGCTTTCTTT.

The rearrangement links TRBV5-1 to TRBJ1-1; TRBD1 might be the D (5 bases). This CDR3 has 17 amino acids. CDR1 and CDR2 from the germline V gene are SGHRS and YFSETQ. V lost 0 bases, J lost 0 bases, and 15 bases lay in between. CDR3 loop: CASSLAPPGTVNTEAFF. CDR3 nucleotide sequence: TGCGCCAGCAGCTTGGCTCCTCCCGGGACGGTGAACACTGAAGCTTTCTTT.

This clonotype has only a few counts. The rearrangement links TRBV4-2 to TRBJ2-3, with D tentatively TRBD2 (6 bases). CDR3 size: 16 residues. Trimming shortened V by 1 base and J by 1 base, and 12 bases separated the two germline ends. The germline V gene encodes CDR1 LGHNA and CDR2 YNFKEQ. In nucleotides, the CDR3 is TGTGCCAGCAGCCAAGGGTTGCGGGGAGGCACAGATACGCAGTATTTT. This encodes CASSQGLRGGTDTQYF.

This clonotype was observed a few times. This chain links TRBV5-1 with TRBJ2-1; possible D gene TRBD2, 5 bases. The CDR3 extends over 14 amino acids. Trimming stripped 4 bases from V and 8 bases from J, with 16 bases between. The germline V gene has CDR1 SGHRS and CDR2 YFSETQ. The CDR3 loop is CASSPITSVDEQFF. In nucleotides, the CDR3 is TGCGCCAGCAGCCCAATCACTAGTGTCGATGAGCAGTTCTTC.

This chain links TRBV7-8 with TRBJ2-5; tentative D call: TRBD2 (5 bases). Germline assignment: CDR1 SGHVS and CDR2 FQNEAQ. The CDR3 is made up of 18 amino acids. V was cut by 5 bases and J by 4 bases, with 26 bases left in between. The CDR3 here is CASSLVFNVRTGIETQYF. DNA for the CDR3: TGTGCCAGCAGCCTAGTTTTTAACGTCCGGACGGGGATAGAGACCCAGTACTTC. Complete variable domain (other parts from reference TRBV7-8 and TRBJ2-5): GAGVSQSPRYKVAKRGQDVALRCDPISGHVSLFWYQQALGQGPEFLTYFQNEAQLDKSGLPSDRFFAERPEGSVSTLKIQRTQQEDSAVYLCASSLVFNVRTGIETQYFGPGTRLLVL.

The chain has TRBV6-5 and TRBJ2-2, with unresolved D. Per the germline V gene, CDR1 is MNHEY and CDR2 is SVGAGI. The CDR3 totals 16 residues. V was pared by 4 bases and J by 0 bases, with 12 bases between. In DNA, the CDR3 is TGTGCCAGCAGTTCCAAACCGATATCGAACACCGGGGAGCTGTTTTTT. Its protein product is CASSSKPISNTGELFF.

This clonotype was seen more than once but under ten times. The CDR3 DNA reads TGCAGCGTTGAACGGAGCGGGGCCTACAATGAGCAGTTCTTC. Translated: CSVERSGAYNEQFF. The chain couples TRBV29-1 to TRBJ2-1; 7 bases align to TRBD2. Looked up from germline, CDR1 is SQVTM and CDR2 is ANQGSEA. With 2 bases clipped from V and 2 bases from J, the junction kept 3 bases outside the gene matches. The CDR3 sequence is 14 residues long.

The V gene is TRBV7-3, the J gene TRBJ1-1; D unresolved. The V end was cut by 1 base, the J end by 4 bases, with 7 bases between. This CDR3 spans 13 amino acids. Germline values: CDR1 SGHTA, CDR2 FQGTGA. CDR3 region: CASSLNPGTEAFF. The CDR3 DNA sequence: TGTGCCAGCAGCTTAAATCCGGGCACTGAAGCTTTCTTT.

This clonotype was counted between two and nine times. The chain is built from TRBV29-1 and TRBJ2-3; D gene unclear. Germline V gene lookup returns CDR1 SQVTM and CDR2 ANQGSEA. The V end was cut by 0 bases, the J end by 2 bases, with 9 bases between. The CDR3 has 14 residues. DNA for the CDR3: TGCAGCGTTGAAGATGCCGGAAACACAGATACGCAGTATTTT. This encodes CSVEDAGNTDTQYF.

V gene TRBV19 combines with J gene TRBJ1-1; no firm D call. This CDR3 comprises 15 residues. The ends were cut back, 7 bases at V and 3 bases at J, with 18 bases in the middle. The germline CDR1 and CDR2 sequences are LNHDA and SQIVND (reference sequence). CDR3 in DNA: TGTGCCAGTAAAGGAAGCCGGAACCTTGACACTGAAGCTTTCTTT. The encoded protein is CASKGSRNLDTEAFF.

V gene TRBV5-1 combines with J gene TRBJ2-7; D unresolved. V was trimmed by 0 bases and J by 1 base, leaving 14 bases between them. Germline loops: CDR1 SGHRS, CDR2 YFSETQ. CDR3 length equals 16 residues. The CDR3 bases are TGCGCCAGCAGCTTGGACTTCGGGTTGGGATCCTACGAGCAGTACTTC. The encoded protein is CASSLDFGLGSYEQYF.

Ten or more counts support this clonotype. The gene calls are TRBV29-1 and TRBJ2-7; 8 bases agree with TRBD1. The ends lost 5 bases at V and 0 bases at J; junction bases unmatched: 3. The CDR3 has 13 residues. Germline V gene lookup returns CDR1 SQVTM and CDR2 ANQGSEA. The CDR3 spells CSVRTGSSYEQYF. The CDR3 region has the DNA TGCAGCGTTCGGACAGGGAGCTCCTACGAGCAGTACTTC.